The 27 T cell receptor beta chains reported below all come from one sample, sequenced in a study of radiation and T cells in renal cell carcinoma (dated by TCRdb to the early 2020s). The library was built by means of the immunoSEQ multiplex PCR assay. The clones in this table, taken by TCRdb from immuneACCESS, are in-frame only. Not every clone is retained; where verified, under half of the shortfall comes from an unresolved V gene, and the cause of the rest is unknown. This sample is represented by over 55,000 clones; around 78% of them were singletons. Under 7% of the sample is in the top ten clones. The time point label here, explained by the study, means: blood 2 weeks post-SBRT. The treatment or condition label of this sample denotes: 15 Gy SBRT to primary tumor, nephrectomy 4 weeks later. Sequenced here: blood, sampled from a patient whose treatment included radiotherapy and nephrectomy. All receptors come from a man aged 60 to 69 with renal cell carcinoma.

This clone was counted a few times. This chain uses TRBV10-2 with TRBJ1-3; D is perhaps TRBD1 (6 bases). CDR1 is WSHSY, CDR2 SAAADI, per germline. The CDR3 covers 16 residues. The V end was cut by 0 bases, the J end by 4 bases, with 13 bases between. The CDR3 DNA reads as TGCGCCAGCAGTGAGTCGGCAGGGGCATCGGGAAACACCATATATTTT. It is translated as CASSESAGASGNTIYF.

The chain couples TRBV9 to TRBJ2-7; D assignment may be TRBD1 or TRBD2 (6 bases each). CDR1 and CDR2 (germline): SGDLS, YYNGEE. The length of the CDR3 is 14 residues. V gave up 4 bases and J gave up 7 bases, with 18 bases separating them. The CDR3 protein is CASSIGGGIGEQYF. The CDR3, as DNA: TGTGCCAGCAGCATTGGAGGGGGGATCGGGGAGCAGTACTTC. Based on the CDR3 plus reference TRBV9 and TRBJ2-7, the full variable domain is DSGVTQTPKHLITATGQRVTLRCSPRSGDLSVYWYQQSLDQGLQFLIQYYNGEERAKGNILERFSAQQFPDLHSELNLSSLELGDSALYFCASSIGGGIGEQYFGPGTRLTVT.

This CDR3 is CASGGAVADTQYF. The CDR3 nucleotides are TGTGCCTCGGGGGGGGCGGTTGCAGATACGCAGTATTTT. J is TRBJ2-3 and V is TRBV6-5, with 8 bases aligning to TRBD2. Germline V CDR1 and CDR2: MNHEY, SVGAGI. V shed 11 bases, J shed 4 bases, and the junction held 8 bases outside the gene matches. The CDR3 contains 13 residues.

The chain recombines TRBV27 with TRBJ1-1; the D gene is possibly TRBD1 (5 bases). The CDR3 runs to 13 residues. Trimming removed 3 bases from V and 4 bases from J, with 9 bases in between. Per germline, CDR1 MNHEY and CDR2 SMNVEV (reference sequence). CDR3 protein: CASSFQGPTEAFF. Written as DNA, the CDR3 is TGTGCCAGCAGTTTCCAGGGACCCACTGAAGCTTTCTTT.

V is TRBV14 and J is TRBJ1-2; TRBD1 matches at 8 bases. The germline V gene encodes CDR1 SGHDN and CDR2 FVKESK. The CDR3 has 16 residues. Trimming took 4 bases from V and 8 from J; bases not matched to a gene: 15. This CDR3 is CASSPSGQGSWQGYTF. The DNA for the CDR3 is TGTGCCAGCAGCCCATCTGGACAGGGAAGCTGGCAAGGCTACACCTTC.

The V and J genes are TRBV5-1 and TRBJ2-2, with a possible D match to TRBD1 (6 bases). Germline V CDR1 and CDR2: SGHRS, YFSETQ. The CDR3 contains 15 residues. V lost 0 bases to trimming and J lost 4 bases, with 10 bases between them. The CDR3: CASSLDRVRTGELFF. The CDR3 DNA is TGCGCCAGCAGCTTGGACAGGGTCCGCACCGGGGAGCTGTTTTTT.

The V and J genes are TRBV7-9 and TRBJ2-3; TRBD1 matches 7 bases. Losses at the gene ends were 1 base for V and 3 bases for J; bases not matched to a gene: 4. Germline CDR1 SEHNR, CDR2 FQNEAQ (reference sequence). CDR3 length equals 15 residues. CDR3 amino acids: CASSLGTGVTDTQYF. The DNA for the CDR3 is TGTGCCAGCAGCTTAGGCACAGGGGTAACAGATACGCAGTATTTT.

The chain employs TRBV19 and TRBJ2-3; D ambiguous. The germline V gene has CDR1 LNHDA and CDR2 SQIVND (reference sequence). The CDR3 runs to 12 residues. V was clipped by 6 bases and J by 2 bases, with 6 bases between them. The CDR3 spells CASRQTTDTQYF. In DNA form, the CDR3 reads TGTGCCAGTAGACAGACCACAGATACGCAGTATTTT. The variable domain in full, completed from reference TRBV19 and TRBJ2-3, reads DGGITQSPKYLFRKEGQNVTLSCEQNLNHDAMYWYRQDPGQGLRLIYYSQIVNDFQKGDIAEGYSVSREKKESFPLTVTSAQKNPTAFYLCASRQTTDTQYFGPGTRLTVL.

The table lists this clone with a few counts. J is TRBJ1-1 and V is TRBV30; 7 positions agree with TRBD1. CDR1 is GTSNPN and CDR2 is SVGIG in the germline V gene (reference sequence). This CDR3 region has 13 residues. The V gene end was trimmed by 0 bases and the J gene end by 7 bases; junction bases not matched to a gene: 5. The CDR3 nucleotides read TGTGCCTGGAGTGTAATCCGGGACAGTGAAGCTTTCTTT. Translation gives CAWSVIRDSEAFF.

The chain is built from TRBV10-2 and TRBJ2-1, with D hard to call. The CDR3 has 15 residues. Germline loops: CDR1 WSHSY, CDR2 SAAADI. Trimming pared 3 bases from V and 6 bases from J, leaving 15 bases between. Here the CDR3 reads CASSDPLNRGNEQFF. As DNA, the CDR3 is TGCGCCAGCAGTGACCCGCTTAACCGTGGCAATGAGCAGTTCTTC.

V gene TRBV14 combines with J gene TRBJ2-3, with D possibly TRBD2 on 5 matching bases. Trimming removed 0 bases from V and 1 base from J, with 14 bases in between. CDR3 size: 17 residues. Germline assignment: CDR1 SGHDN and CDR2 FVKESK. The CDR3: CASSQDFGEMGTDTQYF. DNA of the CDR3: TGTGCCAGCAGCCAAGATTTCGGGGAGATGGGCACAGATACGCAGTATTTT.

This clone turned up a few times. The gene calls are TRBV7-6 and TRBJ1-1; TRBD1 matches at 7 bases. Germline CDR1 SGHVS, CDR2 FNYEAQ. This CDR3 has 16 residues. V shed 5 bases, J shed 4 bases, and the junction held 13 bases outside the gene matches. Here the CDR3 reads CASSPRTGGDSTEAFF. CDR3 DNA sequence: TGTGCCAGCAGCCCTCGGACAGGCGGGGATAGCACTGAAGCTTTCTTT.

This chain connects TRBV4-3 to TRBJ1-5; no firm D call. Germline CDR1 and CDR2: LGHNA and YSLEER. The germline V and J ends were trimmed by 4 bases and 2 bases, with 15 bases remaining between them. The CDR3 length is 16 residues. The CDR3 DNA reads TGCGCCAGCAGCCCGCCGGAGACCACCGGCAATCAGCCCCAGCATTTT. Translation gives CASSPPETTGNQPQHF.

The chain employs TRBV21-1 and TRBJ1-2; the listed D gene, TRBD1, was not tested against the DNA. TRBV21-1 represents a pseudogene. The CDR3 length is 16 residues. CDR3 residues: CASSLSPDRGRYGYTF. CDR3 in DNA: TGTGCCAGCAGCTTATCCCCCGACAGGGGGCGGTATGGCTACACCTTC.

The V and J genes are TRBV10-1 and TRBJ2-3; D unclear. The germline CDR1 and CDR2 sequences are WNHNN and SYGVQD (reference sequence). This CDR3 contains 13 residues. V gave up 2 bases and J gave up 7 bases, with 10 bases separating them. In nucleotides, the CDR3 is TGCGCCAGCAGTGAGCCTAGTTCTTATACGCAGTATTTT. Translating gives CASSEPSSYTQYF.

J is TRBJ2-3 and V is TRBV7-3; no firm D call. The CDR3 has 13 amino acids. V was trimmed by 4 bases and J by 2 bases, leaving 7 bases between them. Germline V gene sequence: CDR1 SGHTA, CDR2 FQGTGA. For the CDR3, the DNA is TGTGCCAGCAGCTCCGCCTACACAGATACGCAGTATTTT. It codes for CASSSAYTDTQYF.

The chain links TRBV9 to TRBJ1-1; no definite D call. The CDR3 is 13 residues long. V was trimmed by 5 bases and J by 0 bases, leaving 8 bases between them. Looked up from germline, CDR1 is SGDLS and CDR2 is YYNGEE. The CDR3 region has the DNA TGTGCCAGCAGGGGTCCCATGAACACTGAAGCTTTCTTT. It yields the protein CASRGPMNTEAFF.

Here the CDR3 reads CSVEPLSSYNEQFF. The CDR3 nucleotides read TGCAGCGTTGAACCGTTAAGCTCCTACAATGAGCAGTTCTTC. The chain combines TRBV29-1 with TRBJ2-1; the D is unclear. The CDR3 is 14 amino acids. Trimming cost V 2 bases and J 0 bases, with 8 bases left between them. Germline V gene sequence: CDR1 SQVTM, CDR2 ANQGSEA.

This chain joins TRBV5-1 and TRBJ2-7; D not resolved. Germline-derived CDR1 and CDR2 are SGHRS and YFSETQ. The CDR3 loop spans 13 amino acids. Trimming removed 2 bases at V and 0 bases at J, with 6 bases between. The CDR3: CASSFQSSYEQYF. The CDR3 DNA sequence: TGCGCCAGCAGCTTCCAGAGCTCCTACGAGCAGTACTTC.

The rearrangement uses TRBV27 and TRBJ2-3; a possible D gene is TRBD2 (5 bases). Trimming left V 5 bases short and J 0 bases short, with 6 bases between. The CDR3 contains 13 residues. CDR1 and CDR2 from the germline V gene are MNHEY and SMNVEV (reference sequence). In DNA form, the CDR3 reads TGTGCCAGCAGTCTAGCTAGCACAGATACGCAGTATTTT. Protein: CASSLASTDTQYF.

The chain is built from TRBV7-8 and TRBJ1-5; D gene ambiguous. The germline CDR1 and CDR2 sequences are SGHVS and FQNEAQ. The V and J ends lost 3 bases and 5 bases respectively, with 8 bases between them. The CDR3 has 13 amino acids. In DNA form, the CDR3 reads TGTGCCAGCAGCTTCCAAGGATATCAGCCCCAGCATTTT. Amino acids: CASSFQGYQPQHF.

This clone appeared many times. This chain joins TRBV7-6 and TRBJ2-3; D tentatively fits TRBD1 or TRBD2 (5 bases each). V was pared by 5 bases and J by 5 bases, with 8 bases between. Germline V gene lookup returns CDR1 SGHVS and CDR2 FNYEAQ. This CDR3 spans 12 amino acids. CDR3 DNA: TGTGCCAGCAGCCCAGGGAGAGATACGCAGTATTTT. Translating it yields CASSPGRDTQYF.

The CDR3 loop reads CASSRLSGEGTQYF. DNA of the CDR3: TGTGCCAGCAGCCGCCTTTCCGGAGAGGGTACGCAGTATTTT. This chain links TRBV7-2 with TRBJ2-3, with TRBD2 as a possible D gene (5 bases). The germline CDR1 and CDR2 sequences are SGHTA and FQGNSA. Trimming left V 5 bases short and J 8 bases short, with 17 bases between. This CDR3 has 14 residues. Looking up the rest from reference TRBV7-2 and TRBJ2-3 gives the full variable domain: GAGVSQSPSNKVTEKGKDVELRCDPISGHTALYWYRQSLGQGLEFLIYFQGNSAPDKSGLPSDRFSAERTGGSVSTLTIQRTQQEDSAVYLCASSRLSGEGTQYFGPGTRLTVL.

This rearrangement joins TRBV30 to TRBJ2-5; 15 bases fit TRBD2. CDR1 and CDR2 from the germline V gene are GTSNPN and SVGIG (reference sequence). After removal of 0 bases from V and 2 bases from J, the junction contained 13 bases not matched to a gene. This CDR3 is built from 20 residues. The CDR3 protein is CAWSVLYPGLAGGPQETQYF. In nucleotides, the CDR3 is TGTGCCTGGAGTGTATTATACCCGGGACTAGCGGGAGGTCCTCAAGAGACCCAGTACTTC.

This chain connects TRBV5-4 to TRBJ2-1, with D hard to call. The CDR3 is 15 amino acids. V was cut by 1 base and J by 0 bases, with 8 bases left in between. Germline V CDR1 and CDR2: SGHNT, YYREEE (reference sequence). The CDR3, as DNA: TGTGCCAGCAGCTTGTCGTCGAGCTCCTACAATGAGCAGTTCTTC. Protein: CASSLSSSSYNEQFF. The entire variable domain, with the rest obtained from reference TRBV5-4 and TRBJ2-1, is as follows: ETGVTQSPTHLIKTRGQQVTLRCSSQSGHNTVSWYQQALGQGPQFIFQYYREEENGRGNFPPRFSGLQFPNYSSELNVNALELDDSALYLCASSLSSSSYNEQFFGPGTRLTVL.

The chain carries TRBV2 and TRBJ1-2, with D hard to call. Looked up from germline, CDR1 is SNHLY and CDR2 is FYNNEI. Trimming shortened V by 1 base and J by 4 bases, and 10 bases separated the two germline ends. The CDR3 sequence is 14 residues long. DNA for the CDR3: TGTGCCAGCAGTGAAGATGGAGTCCTCTATGGCTACACCTTC. Translated, it gives CASSEDGVLYGYTF.

This chain links TRBV5-4 with TRBJ1-3; 7 positions match TRBD1. The germline CDR1 and CDR2 sequences are SGHNT and YYREEE (reference sequence). This CDR3 has 16 residues. The junction had 5 bases not matched to a gene; V was cut back by 0 bases and J by 2 bases. The CDR3 sequence: CASSLDVTGAGNTIYF. CDR3 in DNA: TGTGCCAGCAGCTTGGACGTAACAGGGGCTGGAAACACCATATATTTT.